This T cell receptor beta chain was sequenced for a study of blood T cells in healthy people across ages. Alongside a J-beta primer mix, a sample-barcoded 5' primer served in a second PCR lasting about 7 to 11 cycles. TCRdb re-derived calls from the 5' RACE reads in MiXCR, one entry per CDR3 protein. The data show over 1,500,000 distinct CDR3 sequences, more than 35% seen once. PBMCs were isolated at a quantity of at least 6 million per sample. To note about this clonotype: The antigen remains undetermined.

Study findings and constraints: Higher diversity and more naive CD4+ cells were features of long-lived donors, compared to aged donors. Older age coincided with a roughly linear decline in TCR beta diversity per million T cells.

The CDR3 spans 17 residues. J was trimmed by 2 bases and V by 2 bases; bases with no gene match: 12. CDR1 is MNHNY, CDR2 SVGAGI, per germline (reference sequence). The specimen was blood. The V gene is TRBV6-6, the J gene TRBJ2-7; TRBD2 aligns across 7 bases. The TCR originated in a human donor in good health. Here the CDR3 DNA reads TGTGCCAGCAGTTACCTCTTTAGAGGCGGGGGAACCTACGAGCAGTACTTC. Translated, it gives CASSYLFRGGGTYEQYF.